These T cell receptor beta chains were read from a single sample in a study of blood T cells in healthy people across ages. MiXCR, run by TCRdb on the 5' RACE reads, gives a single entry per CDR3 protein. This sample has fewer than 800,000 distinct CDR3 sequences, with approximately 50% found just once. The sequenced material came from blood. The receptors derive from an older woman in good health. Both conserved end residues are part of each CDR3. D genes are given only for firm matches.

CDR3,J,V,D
CASSYGTPYEQYF,TRBJ2-7,TRBV6-2/TRBV6-3,.
CATSSTTILTSYEQYF,.,TRBV15,.
CASSAPTSGIREGAKNIQYF,TRBJ2-4,TRBV7-2,TRBD2
CASSEWLNRATDTQYF,TRBJ2-3,TRBV25-1,.
CASRVDDNSPLHF,TRBJ1-6,TRBV5-1,.
CAITPGLAGGPSEQYF,TRBJ2-7,TRBV10-3,TRBD2
CASSTATRLEAFF,TRBJ1-1,TRBV19,.
CASSHLAGEVPLEQYF,TRBJ2-4,TRBV7-6,TRBD2
CASSFSQGTYGYTF,TRBJ1-2,TRBV7-2,.
CASAAGARSGANVLTF,TRBJ2-6,TRBV7-9,.
CSARPAHEQYF,TRBJ2-7,TRBV20-1,.
CASSKGVRGYGYTF,TRBJ1-2,TRBV21-1,.
CASTAGKTTDTQYF,TRBJ2-3,TRBV12-3/TRBV12-4,.
CSVEDRPVGEQYF,TRBJ2-7,TRBV29-1,.
CASSLGLVTYEQYF,TRBJ2-7,TRBV11-2,.
CASSFRAGRSYGYTF,TRBJ1-2,TRBV28,.